This passage covers 7 T cell receptor beta chains from one sample sequenced in a study of T cells in Graves' hyperthyroidism and ophthalmopathy. RNA transcripts provided the source from which TCR beta CDR3 regions were amplified. A first-round RT-PCR of the TCR CDR3 used the HTBI primer set. TCRdb re-called the multiplex PCR reads with MiXCR, one entry per CDR3 protein. The data show about 380,000 distinct CDR3 sequences, approximately 15% seen once. Sequencing used blood. These receptors were collected from a woman in her thirties with Graves' ophthalmopathy.

As regards this clonotype: Likely a read error: the CDR3 ends without its conserved phenylalanine or tryptophan. The gene calls are TRBV7-2 and TRBJ2-7, with 8 nucleotides matching TRBD2. The V gene's germline CDR1 is SGHTA and CDR2 FQGNSA. V shed 3 bases and J 2 bases; nucleotides not matched to a gene: 6. This CDR3 has 15 amino acids. The CDR3 DNA sequence: TGTGCCAGCAGCTTGGAACGGGGGGGCCCCTACGAGCAGTACTTG. As protein: CASSLERGGPYEQYL.

This clonotype appeared a few times. The junction does not match germline at one end; this may be a read error. The gene calls are TRBV12-3 or TRBV12-4 and TRBJ1-5; no firm D call. This CDR3 region has 15 residues. CDR3 in DNA: TGTGCCAGCAGTCCGGACGGATATAGCGATCAGCCCCAGCATTTT. This encodes CASSPDGYSDQPQHF.

The chain combines TRBV5-1 with TRBJ1-4; TRBD1 matches 10 bases. The V segment lost 0 bases and the J segment 7 bases; nucleotides outside the gene matches: 6. This CDR3 has 16 amino acids. Germline loops: CDR1 SGHRS, CDR2 YFSETQ. CDR3 in amino acids: CASSLARRTGGEKLFF. DNA of the CDR3: TGCGCCAGCAGCTTGGCCCGTAGGACAGGGGGTGAAAAACTGTTTTTT.

This clonotype was picked up many times. This chain joins TRBV5-6 and TRBJ2-7; weak D call: TRBD2 (7 bases). This CDR3 is built from 14 residues. V was pared by 4 bases and J by 4 bases, with 15 bases between. The germline CDR1 and CDR2 sequences are SGHDT and YYEEEE. The CDR3 spells CASSLGEGGYEQYF. Written as DNA, the CDR3 is TGTGCCAGCAGCCTGGGGGAGGGGGGGTACGAGCAGTACTTC.

Only one count was recorded for this clonotype. A single base separates this from a much larger clone, so it may be a read error. The chain joins TRBV7-8 to TRBJ2-1, with no clear D. CDR3 length equals 15 residues. CDR1 is SGHVS and CDR2 is FQNEAQ in the germline V gene. V was cut by 2 bases and J by 10 bases, with 18 bases left in between. This CDR3 is CASSLSRVRIHEQFF. In nucleotides, the CDR3 is TGTGCCAGCAGCTTATCTCGGGTTAGGATCCACGAGCAGTTCTTC. Full variable domain (outside the CDR3, taken from reference TRBV7-8 and TRBJ2-1): GAGVSQSPRYKVAKRGQDVALRCDPISGHVSLFWYQQALGQGPEFLTYFQNEAQLDKSGLPSDRFFAERPEGSVSTLKIQRTQQEDSAVYLCASSLSRVRIHEQFFGPGTRLTVL.

V usage is TRBV24-1 and J usage is TRBJ2-2; 8 bases are a match to TRBD1. CDR1 and CDR2 (germline): KGHDR, SFDVKD. The CDR3 consists of 16 residues. Germline trimming cut 5 bases from V and 0 bases from J; bases unmatched to any gene: 4. Here the CDR3 DNA reads TGTGCCACCAGTGGTCGACAGGGGTCGAACACCGGGGAGCTGTTTTTT. Its protein is CATSGRQGSNTGELFF.

A single count supports this clonotype. The chain uses TRBV11-3 and TRBJ2-5, with 9 bases fitting TRBD1. CDR1 and CDR2 from the germline V gene are SGHNT and YENEEA. This CDR3 comprises 15 residues. Unmatched junction bases numbered 9, after V lost 5 bases and J lost 5 bases. CDR3 in amino acids: CASSPRTGDAETQYF. CDR3 nucleotide sequence: TGTGCCAGCAGCCCCCGGACAGGGGATGCCGAGACCCAGTACTTC.